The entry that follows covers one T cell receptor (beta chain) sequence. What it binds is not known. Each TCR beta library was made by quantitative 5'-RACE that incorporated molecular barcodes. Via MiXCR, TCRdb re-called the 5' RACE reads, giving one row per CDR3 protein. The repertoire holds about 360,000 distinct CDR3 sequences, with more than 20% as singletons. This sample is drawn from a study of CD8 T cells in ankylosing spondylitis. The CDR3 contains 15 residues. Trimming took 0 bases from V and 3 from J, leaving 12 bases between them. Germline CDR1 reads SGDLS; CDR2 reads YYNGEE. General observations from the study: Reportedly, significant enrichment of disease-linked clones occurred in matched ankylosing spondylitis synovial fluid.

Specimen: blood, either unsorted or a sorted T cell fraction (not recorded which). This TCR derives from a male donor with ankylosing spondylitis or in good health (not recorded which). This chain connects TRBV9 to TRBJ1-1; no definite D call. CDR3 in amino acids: CASSVGSAYHTEAFF. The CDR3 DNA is TGTGCCAGCAGCGTAGGTTCTGCATACCACACTGAAGCTTTCTTT.